This passage covers 2 T cell receptor beta chains from one sample sequenced in a study of blood T cell repertoires in COVID-19. Profiled with immunoSEQ multiplex PCR; TCRdb holds only in-frame clones, not every one. This table has more than 110,000 clones, approximately 80% appearing once. The specimen sequenced was PBMCs or T cells enriched from blood (not recorded which). The receptors originated from a woman aged 45-65 years who had recovered from COVID-19.

The J gene is TRBJ1-1, the V gene TRBV3-1 (or the pseudogene TRBV3-2); 9 bases line up with TRBD1. The CDR3 consists of 15 residues. The junction had 9 bases not matched to a gene; V was cut back by 5 bases and J by 5 bases. Germline V CDR1 and CDR2: LGHDT, YNNKEL (reference sequence). Here the CDR3 DNA reads TGTGCCAGCAGCTTTTTATCAGGACAGGGGACTGAAGCTTTCTTT. This encodes CASSFLSGQGTEAFF.

This clone was found a few times. This chain joins TRBV7-2 and TRBJ1-6; D call uncertain. CDR3 length: 18 residues. Trimming cost V 2 bases and J 0 bases, with 14 bases left between them. Germline CDR1 is SGHTA and CDR2 is FQGNSA. The CDR3 loop reads CASSLRGEGFSYNSPLHF. The CDR3, as DNA: TGTGCCAGCAGCTTACGTGGGGAGGGTTTCTCCTATAATTCACCCCTCCACTTT. The full variable domain, completed using reference TRBV7-2 and TRBJ1-6, is GAGVSQSPSNKVTEKGKDVELRCDPISGHTALYWYRQSLGQGLEFLIYFQGNSAPDKSGLPSDRFSAERTGGSVSTLTIQRTQQEDSAVYLCASSLRGEGFSYNSPLHFGNGTRLTVT.